This TCR beta chain stems from a study of blood T cell repertoires in COVID-19. Study-wide context: In each case, the material was cDNA or gDNA derived from T cells, B-cell-depleted T cells, or PBMCs.

The V end was cut by 3 bases, the J end by 2 bases, with 8 bases between. Germline V gene sequence: CDR1 SGHDN, CDR2 FVKESK. This CDR3 comprises 13 residues. Per the original data handling: Estimates of nucleated cell counts were drawn from the amplification of reference gene primers. Clones were read by immunoSEQ multiplex PCR, and TCRdb kept only the in-frame ones, dropping some. V and J calls and clone size follow that table, whereas D and trimming were derived from the DNA. The sample has 140,000 or so clones; roughly 87% are singletons. This clonotype originated in a woman aged 45-65 years with acute or convalescent COVID-19. The sequenced sample consisted of peripheral blood. The chain couples TRBV14 to TRBJ2-7; D uncertain. The DNA for the CDR3 is TGTGCCAGCAGCCACTGGAGCCCCTACGAGCAGTACTTC. Amino acids: CASSHWSPYEQYF.